This T cell receptor beta chain comes out of a study of radiotherapy plus CTLA-4 blockade in lung cancer. Turning to the study itself: For about 18% of patients, objective responses occurred, and approximately 31% had disease control.

Trimming removed 4 bases at V and 2 bases at J, with 12 bases between. The length of the CDR3 is 13 residues. Germline values: CDR1 GTSNPN, CDR2 SVGIG (reference sequence). Focal radiation and CTLA-4 blockade (ipilimumab) were tested in chemo-refractory metastatic non-small-cell lung cancer patients. Assay: immunoSEQ multiplex PCR; the TCRdb copy retains only in-frame clones and omits some. Here the sample spans about 62,000 clones, roughly four fifths being singletons. This clonotype originated in a human donor with non-small cell lung cancer who had a complete response to radiotherapy plus ipilimumab. The chain has TRBV30 and TRBJ2-7, with a tentative D call TRBD1 (6 bases). The sequences come from peripheral blood, collected from a patient treated with radiotherapy plus ipilimumab. This chain's CDR3 is CAWNGQGTYEQYF. CDR3 nucleotide sequence: TGTGCCTGGAATGGGCAGGGGACCTACGAGCAGTACTTC.